Listed below are T cell receptor beta chains from one sample, sequenced in a study of T cell repertoires in cytomegalovirus infection. TCRdb used MiXCR to reprocess the reads, holding one entry per CDR3 protein. The table includes tens of thousands of distinct CDR3 sequences, over 3.5% detected once. The sample comprised PBMCs. The receptors come from a human donor in good health (CMV status not recorded). Some clones in this sample may be carry-over from other donors' samples. The CDR3 runs from the conserved cysteine through the conserved F or W. Each record gives: clone size, D gene, J gene, V gene, CDR3 DNA, CDR3 protein. D genes are given only for firm matches. Part of the rows lack a size; the others show once, few, many or a class for expanded clones.

many | NA | TRBJ2-2 | TRBV7-9 | TGTGCCAGCAGCTTCAGGGCCAACACCGGGGAGCTGTTTTTT | CASSFRANTGELFF
many | TRBD2 | TRBJ2-1 | TRBV4-1 | TGCGCCAGCAGCCAAGATCCGCGGGGGGGCGGGAATGAGCAGTTCTTC | CASSQDPRGGGNEQFF
many | TRBD2 | TRBJ2-7 | TRBV7-2 | TGTGCCAGCAGCCATGGGACTAGCGGGACAACTTACGAGCAGTACTTC | CASSHGTSGTTYEQYF
many | NA | TRBJ1-6 | TRBV7-9 | TGTGCCAGCAGCCCTGACTACGATAATTCACCCCTCCACTTT | CASSPDYDNSPLHF
many | TRBD1 | TRBJ1-6 | TRBV11-2 | TGTGCCAGCAGCGTCGGGGGACAGAATTCACCCCTCCACTTT | CASSVGGQNSPLHF
many | NA | TRBJ2-1 | TRBV7-2 | TGTGCCAGCAGCCAGGCTCACAGGCTCCGGTCCTACAATGAGCAGTTCTTC | CASSQAHRLRSYNEQFF
many | TRBD1 | TRBJ2-7 | TRBV6-1 | TGTGCCAGCAGGGCGAACCCAGGACAGGGCTACGAGCAGTACTTC | CASRANPGQGYEQYF
many | TRBD2 | TRBJ2-2 | TRBV7-2 | TGTGCCAGCAGCTTAGATTGGCGGGGGGGCGAAACCGGGGAGCTGTTTTTT | CASSLDWRGGETGELFF
many | NA | TRBJ2-1 | TRBV7-2 | TGTGCCAGCAGCATAATGGCCAGTTACAATGAGCAGTTCTTC | CASSIMASYNEQFF
many | TRBD2 | TRBJ2-1 | TRBV7-2 | TGTGCCAGCAGCTTGGCTAGCGGGATCCCTTTTACGAGCAATGAGCAGTTCTTC | CASSLASGIPFTSNEQFF
many | TRBD2 | TRBJ2-2 | TRBV19 | TGTGCCAGTAGGGCGGGAGGGCGGAACACCGGGGAGCTGTTTTTT | CASRAGGRNTGELFF
few | NA | TRBJ1-6 | TRBV7-2 | TGTGCCAGCAGCTTAAAACAACATAATTCACCCCTCCACTTT | CASSLKQHNSPLHF
many | TRBD1 | TRBJ1-6 | TRBV7-6 | TGTGCCAGCAGCTTCCACAGGGGATCTAATTCACCCCTCCACTTT | CASSFHRGSNSPLHF
many | TRBD1 | TRBJ1-2 | TRBV28 | TGTGCCAGCAGTTTATTACAGGGGGTATCCTATGGCTACACCTTC | CASSLLQGVSYGYTF
many | TRBD2 | TRBJ2-5 | TRBV7-8 | TGTGCCAGCAGCCTGGGGCTAGCGGGGCAAGAGACCCAGTACTTC | CASSLGLAGQETQYF
NA | TRBD1 | TRBJ2-1 | TRBV5-1 | TGCGCCAGCAGCAGCCTCGGGACAGCAAACAATGAGCAGTTCTTC | CASSSLGTANNEQFF
many | NA | TRBJ2-3 | TRBV7-2 | TGTGCCAGCAGCTTAAATTTAGGGGGGAGTGCAGATACGCAGTATTTT | CASSLNLGGSADTQYF
NA | NA | TRBJ2-6 | TRBV7-3 | TGTGCCAGCAGCCCAAGTATCTCTGGGGCCAACGTCCTGACTTTC | CASSPSISGANVLTF
many | NA | TRBJ1-1 | TRBV7-2 | TGTGCCAGCAGCCTTGCGGCAGCTAAGAACACTGAAGCTTTCTTT | CASSLAAAKNTEAFF
few | NA | TRBJ2-1 | TRBV7-9 | TGTGCCAGCAGCTTAGTAGGTCGTGACAATGAGCAGTTCTTC | CASSLVGRDNEQFF
many | NA | TRBJ2-7 | TRBV7-2 | TGTGCCAGCAGCTCGCAATCCCTACAGGGGACTAGCTCCTACGAGCAGTACTTC | CASSSQSLQGTSSYEQYF
many | NA | TRBJ2-2 | TRBV7-9 | TGTGCCAGCAGCTCTTCAGACGCTGTGAACACCGGGGAGCTGTTTTTT | CASSSSDAVNTGELFF
many | NA | TRBJ2-7 | TRBV2 | TGTGCCAGCAGTGAAGCCGCGGCAGCCCTCTCCTACGAGCAGTACTTC | CASSEAAAALSYEQYF
many | NA | TRBJ1-6 | TRBV7-2 | TGTGCCAGCAGCCTCGGCGGAACCGTTAATTCACCCCTCCACTTT | CASSLGGTVNSPLHF
many | TRBD1 | TRBJ1-3 | TRBV7-2 | TGTGCCAGCAGCTTAGGACAGGGGTTCTTGGGAAACACCATATATTTT | CASSLGQGFLGNTIYF
many | TRBD2 | TRBJ2-1 | TRBV24-1 | TGTGCCACCAGTGTTGGCGGGGGGGCAGGTGTTGGATCCTACAATGAGCAGTTCTTC | CATSVGGGAGVGSYNEQFF
many | NA | TRBJ2-7 | TRBV10-3 | TGTGCCATCAGTGATATGGGAGCCTACGAGCAGTACTTC | CAISDMGAYEQYF
many | NA | TRBJ2-3 | TRBV7-2 | TGTGCCAGCAGCTTAGGAGGGAGAGGAGATACGCAGTATTTT | CASSLGGRGDTQYF
many | TRBD2 | TRBJ2-7 | TRBV7-2 | TGTGCCAGCAGCGCAACTAGCGGACCCTACGAGCAGTACTTC | CASSATSGPYEQYF
many | NA | TRBJ2-3 | TRBV7-6 | TGTGCCAGCAGCTTTGCAGGGACGGACGGTACGCAGTATTTT | CASSFAGTDGTQYF
many | TRBD1 | TRBJ2-5 | TRBV5-3 | TGTGCCAGCAGCTCACAGGGGAACCAAGAGACCCAGTACTTC | CASSSQGNQETQYF
many | TRBD1 | TRBJ1-2 | TRBV12-3/TRBV12-4 | TGTGCCAGCAGGCGGGACAGGGTTGGTGGCTACACCTTC | CASRRDRVGGYTF
many | NA | TRBJ1-5 | TRBV7-2 | TGTGCCAGCAGCCCCCAGCGAGATCAGCCCCAGCATTTT | CASSPQRDQPQHF
many | TRBD1 | TRBJ1-6 | TRBV7-2 | TGTGCCAGCAGCTTTTCACAGGGGAAATTGTATAATTCACCCCTCCACTTT | CASSFSQGKLYNSPLHF
many | TRBD2 | TRBJ2-3 | TRBV7-8 | TGTGCCAGCAGCTTAAGGTCCACGGGGGGAGATACGCAGTATTTT | CASSLRSTGGDTQYF
many | NA | TRBJ2-7 | TRBV6-5 | TGTGCCAGCAGTTTGGGGATCGAGCAGTACTTC | CASSLGIEQYF
many | NA | TRBJ1-1 | TRBV10-3 | TGTGCCATCAGGGGACACTCTGAAGCTTTCTTT | CAIRGHSEAFF
NA | NA | TRBJ1-2 | TRBV7-2 | TGTGCCAGCAGCTTAGGACAGCTCGTAGATAACTATGGCTACACCTTC | CASSLGQLVDNYGYTF
many | NA | TRBJ2-7 | TRBV14 | TGTGCCAGCAGCCATAGACAGGTACTCTCCTACGAGCAGTACTTC | CASSHRQVLSYEQYF
many | TRBD1 | TRBJ1-5 | TRBV7-8 | TGTGCCAGCAGCCGGGGACAGGGTAGAAGCAATCAGCCCCAGCATTTT | CASSRGQGRSNQPQHF
many | NA | TRBJ1-2 | TRBV7-6 | TGTGCCAGCAGCTTAGGAGGGACAAGTCTCTATGGCTACACCTTC | CASSLGGTSLYGYTF
few | TRBD2 | TRBJ2-1 | TRBV7-2 | TGTGCCAGCAGCCCGAACCGGGGGGGCGGCGGATACAATGAGCAGTTCTTC | CASSPNRGGGGYNEQFF
NA | TRBD2 | TRBJ2-3 | TRBV7-2 | TGTGCCAGCAGCCCAGGACTAGCGGGGCCGAGAGACACAGATACGCAGTATTTT | CASSPGLAGPRDTDTQYF
many | NA | TRBJ2-5 | TRBV15 | TGTGCCACCAGCAGAGCCACGGAGACCCAGTACTTC | CATSRATETQYF
many | NA | TRBJ1-1 | TRBV7-8 | TGTGCCAGCAGCCCGGGAAGCCAAAACACTGAAGCTTTCTTT | CASSPGSQNTEAFF
many | TRBD2 | TRBJ2-7 | TRBV7-2 | TGTGCCAGCAGCCCAAGGACAGGCCGTAGCGGGAGGGAGAACGAGCAGTACTTC | CASSPRTGRSGRENEQYF
many | NA | TRBJ2-7 | TRBV7-8 | TGTGCCAGCAGCCCCAGACTAGAATCAGTCGAGCAGTACTTC | CASSPRLESVEQYF
many | TRBD2 | TRBJ2-1 | TRBV11-3 | TGTGCCAGCACCCCAGGGATAGCGGGGTATGAGCAGTTCTTC | CASTPGIAGYEQFF
many | NA | TRBJ1-1 | TRBV12-3/TRBV12-4 | TGTGCCAGCAGTTTCTTGATGAACACTGAAGCTTTCTTT | CASSFLMNTEAFF
many | NA | TRBJ1-5 | TRBV10-2 | TGCGCCAGCAGTGAGTCAAGCGCTGGACAGCCCCAGCATTTT | CASSESSAGQPQHF
many | NA | TRBJ1-1 | TRBV7-2 | TGTGCCAGCAGCCACAGGTCGTTCGGGGGCACTGAAGCTTTCTTT | CASSHRSFGGTEAFF
many | NA | TRBJ2-3 | TRBV7-8 | TGTGCCAGCAGCTTAGGGGCTCTAACCCCTAGCACAGATACGCAGTATTTT | CASSLGALTPSTDTQYF
many | TRBD1 | TRBJ1-1 | TRBV7-2 | TGTGCCAGCAGCCGAGATTTACAGGGGGACACTGAAGCTTTCTTT | CASSRDLQGDTEAFF
many | NA | TRBJ2-3 | TRBV7-8 | TGTGCCAGCAGCCGCCGGACAGAGAACACAGATACGCAGTATTTT | CASSRRTENTDTQYF
many | TRBD2 | TRBJ2-7 | TRBV19 | TGTGCCAGTAGCGGGGAGCGGGAGCCGGCGTACGAGCAGTACTTC | CASSGEREPAYEQYF
many | NA | TRBJ2-7 | TRBV7-2 | TGTGCCAGCAGAGCCGGGACTCAGAAGGCCGAGCAGTACTTC | CASRAGTQKAEQYF
many | NA | TRBJ1-4 | TRBV4-3 | TGCGCCAGCGCGCGGGAGTTGGATGAAAAACTGTTTTTT | CASARELDEKLFF
many | NA | TRBJ2-1 | TRBV7-2 | TGTGCCAGCAGTTCGGGGGTTGTCTACAATGAGCAGTTCTTC | CASSSGVVYNEQFF
many | TRBD2 | TRBJ2-5 | TRBV10-3 | TGTGCCATCAGTGAAGGAATCGGGAGGGGGTCGAAAGAGACCCAGTACTTC | CAISEGIGRGSKETQYF